The T cell receptor (beta chain) under discussion was sequenced for a study of cytomegalovirus exposure and HLA in healthy donors. Whole-study findings and limits: Overall, approximately 150 TCR beta chains were annotated as cytomegalovirus-associated.

The CDR3 length is 13 residues. The germline V gene encodes CDR1 SQVTM and CDR2 ANQGSEA. With 5 bases removed from V and 3 bases from J, the gap between germline ends came to 12 bases. Details on this clone: The antigen is undetermined.

This PCR relied on a set of 60 Vbeta primers and 13 Jbeta primers. Original handling: Later, an analysis found 65 million to 85 million unique TCR beta chains, and roughly 9.9 million of these were shared. Clones were sequenced by immunoSEQ multiplex PCR, and TCRdb holds only the in-frame ones, with some missing. V, J and clone size are those of that table, while D and trimming were read from the DNA. The ten top clones account for 4.5%, within a sample of 25,000 to 35,000 clones. The chain combines TRBV29-1 with TRBJ2-3; D remains unclear. Sequences were obtained from PBMCs. The sequence was collected from a woman in her 40s in good health and CMV-seropositive. As DNA, the CDR3 is TGCAGCGTTATTGGTTTTAGTACAGATACGCAGTATTTT. Its translation: CSVIGFSTDTQYF.